This T cell receptor (beta chain) stems from a study of vaccination effects on CD4 cells after COVID-19. The CDR3 loop spans 12 amino acids. Germline assignment: CDR1 SGHDT and CDR2 YYEEEE. Trimming removed 4 bases from V and 5 bases from J; junction bases left unmatched: 1. Ahead of sequencing, the ViraFEST assay grew antigen-specific CD4+ T cells using viral peptide pools. Cells that had been cultured for 10 days were the source of isolated CD4+ T cells. Vaccine recipients had no previous SARS-CoV-2 infection; their nucleocapsid antibodies were negative. Data came from immunoSEQ multiplex PCR; TCRdb stores just in-frame clones and leaves some out. This table holds around 63,000 clones, approximately 71% found once. Worth noting for this clone: Antigen: not known.

Specimen: CD4+ T cells from PBMCs cultured with HCoV-OC43 spike peptides, collected before COVID-19 vaccination. Subset reported: HCoV-OC43 spike overlapping peptide pool stimulation. The TCR comes from a human donor who received a COVID-19 vaccine. The rearrangement uses TRBV5-6 and TRBJ1-1, with 8 bases fitting TRBD1. DNA for the CDR3: TGTGCCAGCAGCCGGACAGGGACTGAAGCTTTCTTT. Translation gives CASSRTGTEAFF.